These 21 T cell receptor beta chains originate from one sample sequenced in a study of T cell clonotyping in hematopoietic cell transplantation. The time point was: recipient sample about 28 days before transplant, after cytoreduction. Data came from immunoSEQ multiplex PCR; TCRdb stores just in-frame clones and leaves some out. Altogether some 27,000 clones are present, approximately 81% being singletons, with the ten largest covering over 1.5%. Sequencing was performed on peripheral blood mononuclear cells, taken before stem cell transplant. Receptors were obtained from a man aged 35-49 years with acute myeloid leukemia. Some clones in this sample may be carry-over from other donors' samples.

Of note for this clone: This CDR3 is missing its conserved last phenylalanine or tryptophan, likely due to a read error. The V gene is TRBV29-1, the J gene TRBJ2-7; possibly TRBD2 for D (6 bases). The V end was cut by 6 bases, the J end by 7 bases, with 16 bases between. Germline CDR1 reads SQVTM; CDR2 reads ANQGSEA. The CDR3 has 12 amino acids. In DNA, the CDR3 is TGCAGCGTCTGGGGGGATGCGGGGGAGCAGTACCTC. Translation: CSVWGDAGEQYL.

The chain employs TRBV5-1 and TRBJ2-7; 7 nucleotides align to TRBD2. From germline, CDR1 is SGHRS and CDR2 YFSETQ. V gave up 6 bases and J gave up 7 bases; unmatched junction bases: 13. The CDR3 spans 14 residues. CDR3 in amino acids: CASNPSSGGGEQYF. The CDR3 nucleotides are TGCGCCAGCAACCCCTCTAGCGGAGGCGGGGAGCAGTACTTC.

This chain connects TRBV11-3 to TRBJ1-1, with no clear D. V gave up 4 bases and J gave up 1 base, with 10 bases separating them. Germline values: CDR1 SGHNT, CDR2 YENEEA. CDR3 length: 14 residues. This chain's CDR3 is CASSSNHENTEAFF. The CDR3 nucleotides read TGTGCCAGCAGCTCGAACCATGAGAACACTGAAGCTTTCTTT.

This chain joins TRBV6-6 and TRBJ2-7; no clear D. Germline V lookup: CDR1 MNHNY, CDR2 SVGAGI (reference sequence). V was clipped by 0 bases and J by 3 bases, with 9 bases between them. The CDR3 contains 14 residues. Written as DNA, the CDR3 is TGTGCCAGCAGTTACTCGGAAATCTACTACGAGCAGTACTTC. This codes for CASSYSEIYYEQYF.

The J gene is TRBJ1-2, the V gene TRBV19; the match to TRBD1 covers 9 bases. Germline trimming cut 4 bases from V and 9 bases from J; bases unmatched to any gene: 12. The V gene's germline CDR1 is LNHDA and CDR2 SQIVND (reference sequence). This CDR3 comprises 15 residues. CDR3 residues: CASSNPDRGRSSYTF. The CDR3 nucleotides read TGTGCCAGTAGTAACCCGGACAGGGGCCGCAGCAGCTACACCTTC. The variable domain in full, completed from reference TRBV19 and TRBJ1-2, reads DGGITQSPKYLFRKEGQNVTLSCEQNLNHDAMYWYRQDPGQGLRLIYYSQIVNDFQKGDIAEGYSVSREKKESFPLTVTSAQKNPTAFYLCASSNPDRGRSSYTFGSGTRLTVV.

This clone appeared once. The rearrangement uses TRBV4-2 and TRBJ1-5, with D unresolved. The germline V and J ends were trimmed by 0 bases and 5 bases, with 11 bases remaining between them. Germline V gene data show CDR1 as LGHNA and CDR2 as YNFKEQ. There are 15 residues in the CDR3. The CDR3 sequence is CASSQDPGSYQPQHF. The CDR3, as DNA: TGTGCCAGCAGCCAAGATCCGGGAAGTTATCAGCCCCAGCATTTT.

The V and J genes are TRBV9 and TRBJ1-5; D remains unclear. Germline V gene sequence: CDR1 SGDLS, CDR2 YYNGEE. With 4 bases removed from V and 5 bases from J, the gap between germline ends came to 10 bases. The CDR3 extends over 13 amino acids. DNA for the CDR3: TGTGCCAGCAGCTTCAACGAGTATCAGCCCCAGCATTTT. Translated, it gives CASSFNEYQPQHF.

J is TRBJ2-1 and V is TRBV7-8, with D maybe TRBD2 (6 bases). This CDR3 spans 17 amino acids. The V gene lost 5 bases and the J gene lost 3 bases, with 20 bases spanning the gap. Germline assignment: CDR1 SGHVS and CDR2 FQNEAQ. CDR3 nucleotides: TGTGCCAGCAGCCCAGACACCGGGACTCAACACTACAATGAGCAGTTCTTC. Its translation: CASSPDTGTQHYNEQFF.

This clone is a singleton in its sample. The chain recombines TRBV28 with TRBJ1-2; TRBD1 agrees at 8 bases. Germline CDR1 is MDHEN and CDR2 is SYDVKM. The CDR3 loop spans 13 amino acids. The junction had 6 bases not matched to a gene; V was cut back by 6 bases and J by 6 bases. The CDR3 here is CASRLGQGDGYTF. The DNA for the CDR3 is TGTGCCAGCAGACTCGGACAGGGCGATGGCTACACCTTC.

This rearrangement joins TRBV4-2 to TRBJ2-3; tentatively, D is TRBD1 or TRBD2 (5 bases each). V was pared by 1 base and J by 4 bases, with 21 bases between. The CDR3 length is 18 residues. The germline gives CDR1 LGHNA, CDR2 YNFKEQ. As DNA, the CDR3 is TGTGCCAGCAGCCAAGCGGGGATGGGGATTCGGGGCCCAGATACGCAGTATTTT. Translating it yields CASSQAGMGIRGPDTQYF.

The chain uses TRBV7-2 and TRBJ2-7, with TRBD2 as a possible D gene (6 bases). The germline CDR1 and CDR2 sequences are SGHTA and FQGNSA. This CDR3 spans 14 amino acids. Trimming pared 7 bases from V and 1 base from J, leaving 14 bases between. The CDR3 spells CASTLSSGSYEQYF. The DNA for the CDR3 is TGTGCCAGCACTTTGAGTAGCGGTTCCTACGAGCAGTACTTC.

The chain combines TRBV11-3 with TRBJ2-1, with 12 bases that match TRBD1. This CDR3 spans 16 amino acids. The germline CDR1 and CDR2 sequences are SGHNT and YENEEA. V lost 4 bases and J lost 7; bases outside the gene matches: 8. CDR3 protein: CASSSRRDRGQNEQFF. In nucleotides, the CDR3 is TGTGCCAGCAGCTCCCGGCGGGACAGGGGGCAGAATGAGCAGTTCTTC.

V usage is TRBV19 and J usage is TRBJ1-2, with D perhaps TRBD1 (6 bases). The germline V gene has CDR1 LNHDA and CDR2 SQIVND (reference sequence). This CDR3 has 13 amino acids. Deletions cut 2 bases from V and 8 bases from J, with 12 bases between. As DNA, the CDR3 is TGTGCCAGTAGTATACAACAGGGAAACGGCTACACCTTC. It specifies CASSIQQGNGYTF. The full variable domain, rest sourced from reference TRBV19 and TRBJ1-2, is DGGITQSPKYLFRKEGQNVTLSCEQNLNHDAMYWYRQDPGQGLRLIYYSQIVNDFQKGDIAEGYSVSREKKESFPLTVTSAQKNPTAFYLCASSIQQGNGYTFGSGTRLTVV.

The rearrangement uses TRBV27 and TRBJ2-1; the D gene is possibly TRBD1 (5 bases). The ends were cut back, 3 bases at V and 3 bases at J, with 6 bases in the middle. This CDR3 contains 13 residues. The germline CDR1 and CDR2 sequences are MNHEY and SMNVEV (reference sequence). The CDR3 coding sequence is TGTGCCAGCAGTTTTACAGGCTACAATGAGCAGTTCTTC. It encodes CASSFTGYNEQFF.

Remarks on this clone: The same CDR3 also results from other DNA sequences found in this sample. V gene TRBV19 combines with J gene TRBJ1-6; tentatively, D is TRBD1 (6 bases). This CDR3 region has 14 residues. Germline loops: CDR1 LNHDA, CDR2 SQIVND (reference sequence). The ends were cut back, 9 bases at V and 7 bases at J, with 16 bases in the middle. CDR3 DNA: TGTGCCAGCAGTCTCCAGGGGTCAAATTCACCCCTCCACTTT. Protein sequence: CASSLQGSNSPLHF.

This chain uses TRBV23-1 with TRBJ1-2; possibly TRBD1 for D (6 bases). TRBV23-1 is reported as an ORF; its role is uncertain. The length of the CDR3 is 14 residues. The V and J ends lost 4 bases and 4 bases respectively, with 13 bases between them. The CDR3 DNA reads TGCGCCAGCAGTCCCACAGGGCTCGGCTATGGCTACACCTTC. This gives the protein CASSPTGLGYGYTF.

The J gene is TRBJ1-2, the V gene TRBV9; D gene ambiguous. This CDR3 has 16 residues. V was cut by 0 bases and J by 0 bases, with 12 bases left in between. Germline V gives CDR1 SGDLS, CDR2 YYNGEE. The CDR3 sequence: CASSVELLTPNYGYTF. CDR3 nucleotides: TGTGCCAGCAGCGTAGAATTACTGACACCTAACTATGGCTACACCTTC. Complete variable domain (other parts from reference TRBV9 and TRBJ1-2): DSGVTQTPKHLITATGQRVTLRCSPRSGDLSVYWYQQSLDQGLQFLIQYYNGEERAKGNILERFSAQQFPDLHSELNLSSLELGDSALYFCASSVELLTPNYGYTFGSGTRLTVV.

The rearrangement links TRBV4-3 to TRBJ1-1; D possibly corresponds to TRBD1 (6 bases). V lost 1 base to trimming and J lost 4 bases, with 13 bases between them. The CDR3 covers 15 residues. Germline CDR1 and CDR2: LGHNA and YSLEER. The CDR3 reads CASSQGLGGRTEAFF. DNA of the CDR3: TGCGCCAGCAGCCAAGGATTAGGGGGTCGCACTGAAGCTTTCTTT.

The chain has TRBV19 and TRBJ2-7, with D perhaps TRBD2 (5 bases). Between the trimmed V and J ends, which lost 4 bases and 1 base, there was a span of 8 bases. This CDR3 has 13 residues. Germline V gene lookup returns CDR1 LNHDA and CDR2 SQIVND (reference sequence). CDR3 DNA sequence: TGTGCCAGTAGTAGCTCGGGATCCTACGAGCAGTACTTC. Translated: CASSSSGSYEQYF.

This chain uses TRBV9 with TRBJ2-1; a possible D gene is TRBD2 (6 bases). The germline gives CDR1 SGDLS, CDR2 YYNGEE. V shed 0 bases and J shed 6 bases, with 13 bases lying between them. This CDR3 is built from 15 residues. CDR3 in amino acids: CASSVGGGIPNEQFF. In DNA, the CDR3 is TGTGCCAGCAGCGTAGGAGGAGGGATTCCCAATGAGCAGTTCTTC.

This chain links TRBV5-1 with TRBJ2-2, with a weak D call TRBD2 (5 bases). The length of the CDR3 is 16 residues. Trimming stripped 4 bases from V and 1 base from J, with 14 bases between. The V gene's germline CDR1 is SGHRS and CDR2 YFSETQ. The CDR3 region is CASSLRDSGNTGELFF. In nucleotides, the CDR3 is TGCGCCAGCAGCCTCCGGGATTCAGGGAACACCGGGGAGCTGTTTTTT.